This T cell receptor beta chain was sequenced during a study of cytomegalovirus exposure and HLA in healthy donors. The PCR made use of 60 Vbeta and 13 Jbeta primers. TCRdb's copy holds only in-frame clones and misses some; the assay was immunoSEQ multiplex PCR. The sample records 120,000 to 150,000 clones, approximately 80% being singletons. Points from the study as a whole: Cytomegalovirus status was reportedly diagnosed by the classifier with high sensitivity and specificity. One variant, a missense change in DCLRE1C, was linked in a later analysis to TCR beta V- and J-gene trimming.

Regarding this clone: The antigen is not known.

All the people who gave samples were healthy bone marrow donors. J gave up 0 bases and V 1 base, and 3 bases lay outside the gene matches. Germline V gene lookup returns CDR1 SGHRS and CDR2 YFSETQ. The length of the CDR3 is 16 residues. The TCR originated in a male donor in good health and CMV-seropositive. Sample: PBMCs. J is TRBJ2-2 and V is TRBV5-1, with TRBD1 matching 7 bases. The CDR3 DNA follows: TGCGCCAGCAGCTTGACAGGGGTCGCGAACACCGGGGAGCTGTTTTTT. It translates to CASSLTGVANTGELFF.